Detailed here is one T cell receptor beta chain. Its antigen is undetermined. This specimen comes from a study of T cells expressing NK-cell markers. Study-wide results and limits: NKG2C+ dominant clonotypes from several donors made up roughly 1.0-7.0% of CD8+ T cells.

Germline CDR1 is MDHEN and CDR2 is SYDVKM. This CDR3 spans 13 amino acids. For each CDR3 protein, TCRdb gives one entry from its re-call of the 5' RACE reads, without DNA. The sample holds some 410,000 distinct CDR3 sequences. The sequencing input was blood T cells: a sorted CD56 or NKG2C T cell subset, CD4+ or CD8+ T cells, or bulk PBMC T cells (not recorded which). The clonotype comes from a woman between 18 and 69 years old in good health. The V and J genes are TRBV28 and TRBJ2-7. The CDR3 loop is CASSSWLTYEQYF.